The 13 T cell receptor beta chains presented below share a single source sample, sequenced in a study of blood T cell repertoires in COVID-19. Sequencing was performed with immunoSEQ multiplex PCR; in TCRdb, only in-frame clones are kept and a portion is missing. Of approximately 160,000 clones in the sample, roughly 88% were seen once. The sample was peripheral blood. The receptors were gathered from a woman aged 55-75 years with acute or convalescent COVID-19.

CDR3 sequence (DNA): TGCGCCAGCAGCAACGACAGCCCCTATGGCTACACCTTC. This codes for CASSNDSPYGYTF. This rearrangement joins TRBV5-1 to TRBJ1-2; perhaps TRBD1 as D (5 bases). V was clipped by 4 bases and J by 4 bases, with 11 bases between them. Germline CDR1 SGHRS, CDR2 YFSETQ. The length of the CDR3 is 13 residues.

This clone was seen only a few times. V is TRBV19 and J is TRBJ1-2, with D possibly matching TRBD1 (6 bases). CDR1 LNHDA and CDR2 SQIVND come from the germline V gene (reference sequence). The V end was cut by 1 base, the J end by 4 bases, with 7 bases between. CDR3 length: 13 residues. The CDR3 DNA reads TGTGCCAGTAGTATAGGGACAGCCTATGGCTACACCTTC. It translates to CASSIGTAYGYTF.

This clone was seen a few times. The chain carries TRBV12-3 or TRBV12-4 and TRBJ1-6, with TRBD1 identical over 7 bases. V was clipped by 5 bases and J by 13 bases; unmatched bases: 2. The CDR3 covers 11 residues. The CDR3 DNA is TGTGCCAGCAGTCAGGGACAGCCCCTCCACTTT. It encodes CASSQGQPLHF.

This clone appeared a single time. This chain connects TRBV7-2 to TRBJ2-3; 8 bases line up with TRBD2. V shed 5 bases, J shed 4 bases, and the junction held 11 bases outside the gene matches. This CDR3 is 16 amino acids long. Germline-derived CDR1 and CDR2 are SGHTA and FQGNSA. The CDR3 nucleotides read TGTGCCAGCAGCCCCCCAGGGACTAGAGGCCCAGATACGCAGTATTTT. Translation: CASSPPGTRGPDTQYF. Filled out from reference TRBV7-2 and TRBJ2-3, the complete variable domain reads GAGVSQSPSNKVTEKGKDVELRCDPISGHTALYWYRQSLGQGLEFLIYFQGNSAPDKSGLPSDRFSAERTGGSVSTLTIQRTQQEDSAVYLCASSPPGTRGPDTQYFGPGTRLTVL.

A few counts support this clone. V usage is TRBV29-1 and J usage is TRBJ1-2, with 7 nucleotides matching TRBD1. The V gene's germline CDR1 is SQVTM and CDR2 ANQGSEA. This CDR3 is 15 amino acids long. The trim removed 2 bases at V and 4 bases at J, leaving 10 bases unmatched. The CDR3 is CSVEKGGSLTYGYTF. In DNA, the CDR3 is TGCAGCGTTGAAAAAGGGGGCAGCCTCACCTATGGCTACACCTTC.

A few counts support this clone. The chain combines TRBV12-3 or TRBV12-4 with TRBJ1-1; D uncertain. V gave up 2 bases and J gave up 3 bases, with 4 bases separating them. The CDR3 is 12 amino acids. CDR3 loop: CASSLRDTEAFF. CDR3 coding DNA: TGTGCCAGCAGTTTACGCGACACTGAAGCTTTCTTT.

CDR3 protein: CASSVLLAGGPGSTDTQYF. CDR3 DNA sequence: TGTGCCAGCAGCGTGTTACTAGCGGGGGGCCCGGGGAGCACAGATACGCAGTATTTT. The genes are TRBV4-2 and TRBJ2-3, with 12 bases matching TRBD2. Germline V gene sequence: CDR1 LGHNA, CDR2 YNFKEQ. V trimming: 5 bases; J trimming: 0 bases; junction bases outside the gene matches: 12. This CDR3 is 19 amino acids long.

The chain uses TRBV7-2 and TRBJ1-5, with D possibly TRBD1 on 6 matching bases. V gave up 5 bases and J gave up 5 bases, with 16 bases separating them. CDR1 and CDR2 (germline): SGHTA, FQGNSA. CDR3 length: 15 residues. CDR3 bases: TGTGCCAGCAGCCCACGGGGGGCGCGTGATCAGCCCCAGCATTTT. This gives the protein CASSPRGARDQPQHF.

The V and J genes are TRBV5-6 and TRBJ1-2; tentative D call: TRBD1 (6 bases). V shed 7 bases and J shed 9 bases, with 16 bases lying between them. The CDR3 runs 12 residues. The germline V gene has CDR1 SGHDT and CDR2 YYEEEE. CDR3 sequence (DNA): TGTGCCAGCCAAACAGGGCTGGTTAGCTACACCTTC. This sequence encodes CASQTGLVSYTF.

J is TRBJ2-7 and V is TRBV27, with unresolved D. Looked up from germline, CDR1 is MNHEY and CDR2 is SMNVEV (reference sequence). The CDR3 has 13 residues. Between the trimmed V and J ends, which lost 7 bases and 0 bases, there was a span of 10 bases. DNA of the CDR3: TGTGCCAGCACCCCGACGGGCTCCTACGAGCAGTACTTC. Its protein product is CASTPTGSYEQYF.

This clone came up a few times. The rearrangement links TRBV5-4 to TRBJ2-7; D perhaps matches TRBD2 (7 bases). Germline V gene lookup returns CDR1 SGHNT and CDR2 YYREEE (reference sequence). This CDR3 is built from 15 residues. V was shortened by 0 bases and J by 5 bases, with 15 bases between the two germline ends. CDR3 protein: CASSLATGGADEQYF. In nucleotides, the CDR3 is TGTGCCAGCAGCTTGGCAACGGGGGGCGCAGACGAGCAGTACTTC.

The V gene is TRBV29-1, the J gene TRBJ1-1; D unresolved. The CDR3 is 10 residues long. Between the trimmed V and J ends, which lost 5 bases and 4 bases, there was a span of 5 bases. The germline CDR1 and CDR2 sequences are SQVTM and ANQGSEA. The CDR3 here is CSVPGTEAFF. In nucleotides, the CDR3 is TGCAGCGTTCCAGGCACTGAAGCTTTCTTT.

This sequence joins TRBV7-2 and TRBJ1-2; D gene uncertain. The germline V gene has CDR1 SGHTA and CDR2 FQGNSA. The CDR3 covers 14 residues. Trimming left V 6 bases short and J 8 bases short, with 19 bases between. The CDR3 sequence is CASRWSGQDVGYTF. CDR3 coding DNA: TGTGCCAGCAGATGGAGCGGGCAGGACGTGGGCTACACCTTC.